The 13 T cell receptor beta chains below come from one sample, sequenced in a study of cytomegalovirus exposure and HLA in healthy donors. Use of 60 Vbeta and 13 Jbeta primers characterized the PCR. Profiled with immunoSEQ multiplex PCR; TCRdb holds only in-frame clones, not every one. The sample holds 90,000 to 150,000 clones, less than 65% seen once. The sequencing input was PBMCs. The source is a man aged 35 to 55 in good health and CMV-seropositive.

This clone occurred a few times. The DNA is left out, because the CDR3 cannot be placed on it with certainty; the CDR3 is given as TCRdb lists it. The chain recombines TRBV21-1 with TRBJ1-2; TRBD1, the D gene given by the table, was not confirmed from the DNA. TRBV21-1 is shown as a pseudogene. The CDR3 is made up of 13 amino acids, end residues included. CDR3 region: CASSYKCPLQGLF.

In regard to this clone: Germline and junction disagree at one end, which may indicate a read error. CDR3: CASSKGLAGGYNEQFF. The CDR3, as DNA: TGTGCTAGCAGCAAGGGACTAGCGGGAGGATACAATGAGCAGTTCTTC. This rearrangement joins TRBV7-7 to TRBJ2-1, with 15 bases that match TRBD2. The CDR3 runs 16 residues. Germline V gives CDR1 SSHAT, CDR2 FNYEAQ (reference sequence).

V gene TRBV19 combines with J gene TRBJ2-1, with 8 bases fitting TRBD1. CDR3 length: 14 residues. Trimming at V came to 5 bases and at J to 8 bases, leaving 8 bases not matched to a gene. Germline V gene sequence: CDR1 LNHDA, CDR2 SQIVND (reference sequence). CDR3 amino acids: CASSSRGQGDEQFF. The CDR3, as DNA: TGTGCCAGTAGTTCCAGGGGGCAAGGCGATGAGCAGTTCTTC. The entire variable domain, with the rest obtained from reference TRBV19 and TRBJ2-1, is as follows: DGGITQSPKYLFRKEGQNVTLSCEQNLNHDAMYWYRQDPGQGLRLIYYSQIVNDFQKGDIAEGYSVSREKKESFPLTVTSAQKNPTAFYLCASSSRGQGDEQFFGPGTRLTVL.

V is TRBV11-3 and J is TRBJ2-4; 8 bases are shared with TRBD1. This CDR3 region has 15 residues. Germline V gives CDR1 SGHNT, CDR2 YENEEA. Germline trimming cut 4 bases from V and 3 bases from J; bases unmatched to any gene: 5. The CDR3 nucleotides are TGTGCCAGCAGCTCCCGACAGGGGAGCAAAAACATTCAGTACTTC. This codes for CASSSRQGSKNIQYF.

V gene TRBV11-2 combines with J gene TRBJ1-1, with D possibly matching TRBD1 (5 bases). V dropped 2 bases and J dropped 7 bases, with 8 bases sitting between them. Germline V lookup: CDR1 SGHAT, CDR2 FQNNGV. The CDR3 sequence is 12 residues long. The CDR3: CASSLMGGEAFF. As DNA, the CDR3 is TGTGCCAGCAGCTTAATGGGGGGTGAAGCTTTCTTT.

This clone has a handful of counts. The CDR3 sequence is CASSQALAVYNEQFF. The CDR3 DNA reads as TGCGCCAGCAGCCAAGCACTAGCGGTCTACAATGAGCAGTTCTTC. This sequence joins TRBV4-3 and TRBJ2-1; 8 bases line up with TRBD2. The CDR3 is 15 amino acids. V dropped 1 base and J dropped 3; count of bases not matched to a gene: 2. CDR1 and CDR2 (germline): LGHNA, YSLEER.

The chain's CDR3 is CASSHLGGIQTQYF. Here the CDR3 DNA reads TGTGCCAGCAGCCATTTGGGGGGGATCCAGACCCAGTACTTC. The V call is TRBV5-6, the J call TRBJ2-5; TRBD2 matches 7 bases. This CDR3 contains 14 residues. Trimming at V came to 4 bases and at J to 6 bases, leaving 9 bases not matched to a gene. The germline V gene encodes CDR1 SGHDT and CDR2 YYEEEE.

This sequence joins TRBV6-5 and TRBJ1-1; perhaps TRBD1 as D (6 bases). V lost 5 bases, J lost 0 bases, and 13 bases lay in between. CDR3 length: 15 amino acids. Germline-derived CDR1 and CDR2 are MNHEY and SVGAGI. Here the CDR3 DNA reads TGTGCCAGCAGTCCGGGACACCCAATGAACACTGAAGCTTTCTTT. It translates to CASSPGHPMNTEAFF.

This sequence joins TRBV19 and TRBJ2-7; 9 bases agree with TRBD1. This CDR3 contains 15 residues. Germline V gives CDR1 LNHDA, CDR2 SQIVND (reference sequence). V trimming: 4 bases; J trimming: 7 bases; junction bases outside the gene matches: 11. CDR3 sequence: CASSTKRTGEREQYF. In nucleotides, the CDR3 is TGTGCCAGTAGTACTAAGAGGACAGGGGAGAGGGAGCAGTACTTC.

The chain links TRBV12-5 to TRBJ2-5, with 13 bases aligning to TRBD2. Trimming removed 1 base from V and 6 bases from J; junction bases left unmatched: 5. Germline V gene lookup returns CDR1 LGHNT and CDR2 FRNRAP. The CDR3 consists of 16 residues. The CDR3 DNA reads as TGTGCTAGTGGTTTGGGAACTAGCGGGGGGGCGAAGACCCAGTACTTC. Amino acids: CASGLGTSGGAKTQYF.

The DNA for the CDR3 is TGTGCCAGCAGCCGGGGACTAGCGGGAGGTCGGGAGACCCAGTACTTC. It encodes CASSRGLAGGRETQYF. V is TRBV7-2 and J is TRBJ2-5; 15 bases fit TRBD2. The junction had 6 bases not matched to a gene; V was cut back by 5 bases and J by 5 bases. CDR1 and CDR2 from the germline V gene are SGHTA and FQGNSA. This CDR3 has 16 amino acids.

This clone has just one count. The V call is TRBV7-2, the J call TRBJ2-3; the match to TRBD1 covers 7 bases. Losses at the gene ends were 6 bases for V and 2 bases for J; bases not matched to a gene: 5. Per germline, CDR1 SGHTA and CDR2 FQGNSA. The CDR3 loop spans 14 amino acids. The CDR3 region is CASRVTGVTDTQYF. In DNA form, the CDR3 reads TGTGCCAGCAGGGTAACAGGGGTCACAGATACGCAGTATTTT.

This CDR3 reads CASSLTANYGYTF. CDR3 nucleotide sequence: TGTGCCAGCAGCTTAACGGCTAACTATGGCTACACCTTC. The J gene is TRBJ1-2, the V gene TRBV7-9; D is unresolved. CDR3 size: 13 residues. The germline V and J ends were trimmed by 2 bases and 0 bases, with 4 bases remaining between them. Germline V gene data show CDR1 as SEHNR and CDR2 as FQNEAQ (reference sequence).